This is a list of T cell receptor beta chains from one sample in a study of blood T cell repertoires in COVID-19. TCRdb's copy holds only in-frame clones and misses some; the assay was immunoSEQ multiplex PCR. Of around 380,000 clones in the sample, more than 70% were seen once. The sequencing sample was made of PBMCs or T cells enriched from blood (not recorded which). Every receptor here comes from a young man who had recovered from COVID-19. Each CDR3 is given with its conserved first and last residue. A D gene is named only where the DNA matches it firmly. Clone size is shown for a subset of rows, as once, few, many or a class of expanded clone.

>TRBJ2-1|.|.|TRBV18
TGTGCCAGCTCACCACCGGAGGTCACGGGGAAGTTCTTC
CASSPPEVTGKFF
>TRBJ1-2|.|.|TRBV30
TGTGCCTGGAGTGGCACAGAATCCCGCTATGGCTACACCTTC
CAWSGTESRYGYTF
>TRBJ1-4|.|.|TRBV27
TGTGCCAGCAGTTACCGGGGTAGGAATGAAAAACTGTTTTTT
CASSYRGRNEKLFF
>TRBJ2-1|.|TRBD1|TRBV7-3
TGTGCCAGCAGCTTGGAGCCCCTGACAGGGTCCTACAATGAGCAGTTCTTC
CASSLEPLTGSYNEQFF
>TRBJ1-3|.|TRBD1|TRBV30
TGTGCCTGGGACAGGGGAAGGGTCAACACCATATATTTT
CAWDRGRVNTIYF
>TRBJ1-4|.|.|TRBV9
TGTGCCAGCAGCCTTCAGGGCGGGGGTTTAGAAAAACTGTTTTTT
CASSLQGGGLEKLFF
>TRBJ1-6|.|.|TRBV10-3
TGTGCCATCAGTGACATGGGAGTTAATTCACCCCTCCACTTT
CAISDMGVNSPLHF
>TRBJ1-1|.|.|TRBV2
TGTGCCAGCACCCCGGACACGGTCAACACTGAAGCTTTCTTT
CASTPDTVNTEAFF
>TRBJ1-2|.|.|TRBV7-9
TGTGCCAGCAGCTCCCCAGCGTCGGGGGGCGGCTACACCTTC
CASSSPASGGGYTF
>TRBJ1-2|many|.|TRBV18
TGTGCCAGCTCAACTTCCACAGCGGCAGGGGTTGACTATGGCTACACCTTC
CASSTSTAAGVDYGYTF
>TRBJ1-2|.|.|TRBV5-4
TGTGCCAGCAGCTTGGCCCCAGGGGCTGGATATGGCTACACCTTC
CASSLAPGAGYGYTF
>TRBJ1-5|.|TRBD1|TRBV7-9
TGTGCCAGCAGCTTAGGGGGACAGGATCAGCCCCAGCATTTT
CASSLGGQDQPQHF
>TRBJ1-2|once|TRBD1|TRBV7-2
TGTGCCAGCAGCTTATTTTCTGGGACAGGAAACTATGGCTACACCTTC
CASSLFSGTGNYGYTF
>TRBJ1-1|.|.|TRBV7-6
TGTGCCAGCAGCTTGTCGACAACACCGAACACTGAAGCTTTCTTT
CASSLSTTPNTEAFF
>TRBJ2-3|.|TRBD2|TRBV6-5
TGTGCCAGCAGAAAGCGGGGCGGCACAGATACGCAGTATTTT
CASRKRGGTDTQYF
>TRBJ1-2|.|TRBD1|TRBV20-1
TGCAGTGCTAGTCAACCCGGACAGGGGGCGCACTATGGCTACACCTTC
CSASQPGQGAHYGYTF
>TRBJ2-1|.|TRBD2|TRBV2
TGTGCCAGCAGTGAGAGCGGGGGGGGCCGATTGGCGCAGTTCTTC
CASSESGGGRLAQFF
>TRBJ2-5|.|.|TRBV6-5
TGTGCCAGCACTTGGGGCCAGTTCGGGACCCAGTACTTC
CASTWGQFGTQYF
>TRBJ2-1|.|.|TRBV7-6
TGTGCCAGCAGCTTAGGATGGGGGGATGAGCAGTTCTTC
CASSLGWGDEQFF
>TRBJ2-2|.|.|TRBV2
TGTGCCAGCAGTGGCAGGGTCGCGAACACCGGGGAGCTGTTTTTT
CASSGRVANTGELFF
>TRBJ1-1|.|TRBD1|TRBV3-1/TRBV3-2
TGTGCCAGCAGCCTTCGGACAGGCTGGAACACTGAAGCTTTCTTT
CASSLRTGWNTEAFF
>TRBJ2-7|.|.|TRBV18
TGTGCCAGCTCACCTAAGGACAGCTACGAGCAGTACTTC
CASSPKDSYEQYF
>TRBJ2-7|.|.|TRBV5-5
TGTGCCAGCAGCTTGGCAGGGGCTGGCTACGAGCAGTACTTC
CASSLAGAGYEQYF
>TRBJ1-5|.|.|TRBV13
TGTGCCAGCAGCTTATCGGGTGTAAGTCAGCCCCAGCATTTT
CASSLSGVSQPQHF
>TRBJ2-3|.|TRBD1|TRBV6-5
TGTGCCAGCAGCATCTACAGGGGGCGCCCGTATTTT
CASSIYRGRPYF
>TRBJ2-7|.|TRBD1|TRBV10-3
TGTGCCATCAGTCAGGGGGCCAGGGAGCAGTACTTC
CAISQGAREQYF
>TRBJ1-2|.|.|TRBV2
TGTGCCAGCAGTGAACTGTCGGTAGACTACACCTTC
CASSELSVDYTF
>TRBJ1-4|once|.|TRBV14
TGTGCCAGCAGCCAAGAAGAGGGAATGAATGAAAAACTGTTTTTT
CASSQEEGMNEKLFF
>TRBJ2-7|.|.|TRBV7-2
TGTGCCAGCAGCTTTGGCGGGGCCATAACCTACGAGCAGTACTTC
CASSFGGAITYEQYF
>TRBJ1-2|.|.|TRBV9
TGTGCCAGCAGCGAGGGGAATACTAACTATGGCTACACCTTC
CASSEGNTNYGYTF
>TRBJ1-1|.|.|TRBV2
TGTGCCAGCGTAGGGCAGGGGAACACTGAAGCTTTCTTT
CASVGQGNTEAFF
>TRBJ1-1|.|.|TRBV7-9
TGTGCCAGCAGCTTAGACGGCGGCCTCACTGAAGCTTTCTTT
CASSLDGGLTEAFF
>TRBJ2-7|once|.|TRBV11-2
TGTGCCAGCAGCTTAGTAGTCCGAGAGCAGTACTTC
CASSLVVREQYF
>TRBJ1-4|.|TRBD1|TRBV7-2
TGTGCCAGCAGCTTCTCCGGGACAGGAGGTGAAAAACTGTTTTTT
CASSFSGTGGEKLFF
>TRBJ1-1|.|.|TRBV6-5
TGTGCCAGCTTGTCCGGGGGGAACACTGAAGCTTTCTTT
CASLSGGNTEAFF
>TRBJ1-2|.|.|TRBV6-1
TGTGCCAGCAGTGATTTTCGGGACTATGGCTACACCTTC
CASSDFRDYGYTF
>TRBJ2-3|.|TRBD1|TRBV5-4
TGTGCCAGCGGACGGGACAGGGACATCACAGATACGCAGTATTTT
CASGRDRDITDTQYF
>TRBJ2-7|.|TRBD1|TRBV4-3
TGCGCCAGCAGCCAAGATCCAGCCGGGACAGGGGGCGGGAAGGGGTACGAGCAGTACTTC
CASSQDPAGTGGGKGYEQYF
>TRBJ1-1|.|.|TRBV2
TGTGCCAGCAGCTCGCCTCCAGCGGGGGAAGCTTTCTTT
CASSSPPAGEAFF
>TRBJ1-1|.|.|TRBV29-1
TGCAGCGTGGGGGGTTTTATCCGAATGACTGAAGCTTTCTTT
CSVGGFIRMTEAFF
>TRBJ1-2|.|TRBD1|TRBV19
TGTGCCAGTAGTACAAGGGGACAGGGTAATGGCTACACCTTC
CASSTRGQGNGYTF
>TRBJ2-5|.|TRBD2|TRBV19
TGTGCCAGTAGTACCGGGGGAGGGATAGAGACCCAGTACTTC
CASSTGGGIETQYF
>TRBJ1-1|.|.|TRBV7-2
TGTGCCAGCAGCCTCTCTTCGAGAAACACTGAAGCTTTCTTT
CASSLSSRNTEAFF
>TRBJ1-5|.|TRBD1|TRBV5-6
TGTGCCAGCAGCCACGGGACAGGGGGCTACAATCAGCCCCAGCATTTT
CASSHGTGGYNQPQHF
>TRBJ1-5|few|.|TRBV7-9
TGTGCCAGCAGCTTAGGCGGGCAGCCCCAGCATTTT
CASSLGGQPQHF
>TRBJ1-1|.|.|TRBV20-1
TGCAGTGCTAGTTTCTGGGGCGTGAACACTGAAGCTTTCTTT
CSASFWGVNTEAFF
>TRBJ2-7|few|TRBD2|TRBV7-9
TGTGCCAGCAGCTTACCGGGACTAGCGGAGTACTTC
CASSLPGLAEYF